This record concerns one T cell receptor beta chain sequence. Its specificity is not known. The entry originates in a study of OX40 agonist ivuxolimab in advanced cancers. Study background: Given to patients was ivuxolimab, an agonistic anti-OX40 (CD134) antibody. Broader study findings: In the 0.1 to 3.0 mg/kg range, CD4+ and CD8+ blood T cells had expanded clonally by week 6.

Germline V CDR1 and CDR2: SGHTA, FQGNSA. Trimming stripped 2 bases from V and 0 bases from J, with 5 bases between. There are 14 residues in the CDR3. The repertoire was sequenced with immunoSEQ multiplex PCR; TCRdb's copy has only in-frame clones and lacks some. The repertoire holds approximately 100,000 clones, with less than 95% as singletons. The sequence was obtained from an adult with an advanced solid tumor such as melanoma, head and neck, liver or kidney cancer. This chain connects TRBV7-2 to TRBJ1-3; D is ambiguous. The sequences come from CD4+ or CD8+ T cells sorted from blood, collected in a trial of the OX40 agonist ivuxolimab. CDR3 in DNA: TGTGCCAGCAGCTTATGGAGCTCTGGAAACACCATATATTTT. As protein: CASSLWSSGNTIYF.